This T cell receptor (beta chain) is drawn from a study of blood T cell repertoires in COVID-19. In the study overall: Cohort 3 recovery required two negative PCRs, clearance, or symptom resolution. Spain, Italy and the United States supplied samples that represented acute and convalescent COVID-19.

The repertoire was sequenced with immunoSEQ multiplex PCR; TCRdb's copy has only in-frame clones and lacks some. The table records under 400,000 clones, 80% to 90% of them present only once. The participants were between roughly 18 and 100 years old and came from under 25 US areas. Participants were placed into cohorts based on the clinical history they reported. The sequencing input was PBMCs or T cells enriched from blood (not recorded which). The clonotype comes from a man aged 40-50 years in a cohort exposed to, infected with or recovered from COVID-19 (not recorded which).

CDR3 in DNA: TGTGCCAGAAGCTTGAGGGGGGATTGCGGGAGGGCGTGTGAGCAGTTCTTC. Its protein product is CARSLRGDCGRACEQFF. The chain is built from TRBV5-3 and TRBJ2-1; 9 nucleotides line up with TRBD2. TRBV5-3 is designated an ORF whose function remains uncertain. This CDR3 has 17 amino acids. The ends lost 1 base at V and 9 bases at J; junction bases unmatched: 14.